The source of this T cell receptor (beta chain) is a study of shared clonotypes between healthy human individuals. The repertoire was sequenced with immunoSEQ multiplex PCR; TCRdb's copy has only in-frame clones and lacks some. Here the sample spans about 2.4 million clones, more than 85% being singletons. The sequenced sample was naive CD4+ T cells from PBMCs. Subset reported: CD45RA+ positively selected. This TCR was recovered from a man aged 18 to 30 in good health. Some clones in this sample may be carry-over from other donors' samples.

As DNA, the CDR3 is TGCGCCAGCAGCTTGGGGCCGTCTCAGCCCCAGCATTTT. Translation gives CASSLGPSQPQHF. The V and J genes are TRBV5-1 and TRBJ1-5; D remains unclear. Trimming removed 0 bases at V and 6 bases at J, with 7 bases between. CDR3 length: 13 amino acids. Germline V gives CDR1 SGHRS, CDR2 YFSETQ.